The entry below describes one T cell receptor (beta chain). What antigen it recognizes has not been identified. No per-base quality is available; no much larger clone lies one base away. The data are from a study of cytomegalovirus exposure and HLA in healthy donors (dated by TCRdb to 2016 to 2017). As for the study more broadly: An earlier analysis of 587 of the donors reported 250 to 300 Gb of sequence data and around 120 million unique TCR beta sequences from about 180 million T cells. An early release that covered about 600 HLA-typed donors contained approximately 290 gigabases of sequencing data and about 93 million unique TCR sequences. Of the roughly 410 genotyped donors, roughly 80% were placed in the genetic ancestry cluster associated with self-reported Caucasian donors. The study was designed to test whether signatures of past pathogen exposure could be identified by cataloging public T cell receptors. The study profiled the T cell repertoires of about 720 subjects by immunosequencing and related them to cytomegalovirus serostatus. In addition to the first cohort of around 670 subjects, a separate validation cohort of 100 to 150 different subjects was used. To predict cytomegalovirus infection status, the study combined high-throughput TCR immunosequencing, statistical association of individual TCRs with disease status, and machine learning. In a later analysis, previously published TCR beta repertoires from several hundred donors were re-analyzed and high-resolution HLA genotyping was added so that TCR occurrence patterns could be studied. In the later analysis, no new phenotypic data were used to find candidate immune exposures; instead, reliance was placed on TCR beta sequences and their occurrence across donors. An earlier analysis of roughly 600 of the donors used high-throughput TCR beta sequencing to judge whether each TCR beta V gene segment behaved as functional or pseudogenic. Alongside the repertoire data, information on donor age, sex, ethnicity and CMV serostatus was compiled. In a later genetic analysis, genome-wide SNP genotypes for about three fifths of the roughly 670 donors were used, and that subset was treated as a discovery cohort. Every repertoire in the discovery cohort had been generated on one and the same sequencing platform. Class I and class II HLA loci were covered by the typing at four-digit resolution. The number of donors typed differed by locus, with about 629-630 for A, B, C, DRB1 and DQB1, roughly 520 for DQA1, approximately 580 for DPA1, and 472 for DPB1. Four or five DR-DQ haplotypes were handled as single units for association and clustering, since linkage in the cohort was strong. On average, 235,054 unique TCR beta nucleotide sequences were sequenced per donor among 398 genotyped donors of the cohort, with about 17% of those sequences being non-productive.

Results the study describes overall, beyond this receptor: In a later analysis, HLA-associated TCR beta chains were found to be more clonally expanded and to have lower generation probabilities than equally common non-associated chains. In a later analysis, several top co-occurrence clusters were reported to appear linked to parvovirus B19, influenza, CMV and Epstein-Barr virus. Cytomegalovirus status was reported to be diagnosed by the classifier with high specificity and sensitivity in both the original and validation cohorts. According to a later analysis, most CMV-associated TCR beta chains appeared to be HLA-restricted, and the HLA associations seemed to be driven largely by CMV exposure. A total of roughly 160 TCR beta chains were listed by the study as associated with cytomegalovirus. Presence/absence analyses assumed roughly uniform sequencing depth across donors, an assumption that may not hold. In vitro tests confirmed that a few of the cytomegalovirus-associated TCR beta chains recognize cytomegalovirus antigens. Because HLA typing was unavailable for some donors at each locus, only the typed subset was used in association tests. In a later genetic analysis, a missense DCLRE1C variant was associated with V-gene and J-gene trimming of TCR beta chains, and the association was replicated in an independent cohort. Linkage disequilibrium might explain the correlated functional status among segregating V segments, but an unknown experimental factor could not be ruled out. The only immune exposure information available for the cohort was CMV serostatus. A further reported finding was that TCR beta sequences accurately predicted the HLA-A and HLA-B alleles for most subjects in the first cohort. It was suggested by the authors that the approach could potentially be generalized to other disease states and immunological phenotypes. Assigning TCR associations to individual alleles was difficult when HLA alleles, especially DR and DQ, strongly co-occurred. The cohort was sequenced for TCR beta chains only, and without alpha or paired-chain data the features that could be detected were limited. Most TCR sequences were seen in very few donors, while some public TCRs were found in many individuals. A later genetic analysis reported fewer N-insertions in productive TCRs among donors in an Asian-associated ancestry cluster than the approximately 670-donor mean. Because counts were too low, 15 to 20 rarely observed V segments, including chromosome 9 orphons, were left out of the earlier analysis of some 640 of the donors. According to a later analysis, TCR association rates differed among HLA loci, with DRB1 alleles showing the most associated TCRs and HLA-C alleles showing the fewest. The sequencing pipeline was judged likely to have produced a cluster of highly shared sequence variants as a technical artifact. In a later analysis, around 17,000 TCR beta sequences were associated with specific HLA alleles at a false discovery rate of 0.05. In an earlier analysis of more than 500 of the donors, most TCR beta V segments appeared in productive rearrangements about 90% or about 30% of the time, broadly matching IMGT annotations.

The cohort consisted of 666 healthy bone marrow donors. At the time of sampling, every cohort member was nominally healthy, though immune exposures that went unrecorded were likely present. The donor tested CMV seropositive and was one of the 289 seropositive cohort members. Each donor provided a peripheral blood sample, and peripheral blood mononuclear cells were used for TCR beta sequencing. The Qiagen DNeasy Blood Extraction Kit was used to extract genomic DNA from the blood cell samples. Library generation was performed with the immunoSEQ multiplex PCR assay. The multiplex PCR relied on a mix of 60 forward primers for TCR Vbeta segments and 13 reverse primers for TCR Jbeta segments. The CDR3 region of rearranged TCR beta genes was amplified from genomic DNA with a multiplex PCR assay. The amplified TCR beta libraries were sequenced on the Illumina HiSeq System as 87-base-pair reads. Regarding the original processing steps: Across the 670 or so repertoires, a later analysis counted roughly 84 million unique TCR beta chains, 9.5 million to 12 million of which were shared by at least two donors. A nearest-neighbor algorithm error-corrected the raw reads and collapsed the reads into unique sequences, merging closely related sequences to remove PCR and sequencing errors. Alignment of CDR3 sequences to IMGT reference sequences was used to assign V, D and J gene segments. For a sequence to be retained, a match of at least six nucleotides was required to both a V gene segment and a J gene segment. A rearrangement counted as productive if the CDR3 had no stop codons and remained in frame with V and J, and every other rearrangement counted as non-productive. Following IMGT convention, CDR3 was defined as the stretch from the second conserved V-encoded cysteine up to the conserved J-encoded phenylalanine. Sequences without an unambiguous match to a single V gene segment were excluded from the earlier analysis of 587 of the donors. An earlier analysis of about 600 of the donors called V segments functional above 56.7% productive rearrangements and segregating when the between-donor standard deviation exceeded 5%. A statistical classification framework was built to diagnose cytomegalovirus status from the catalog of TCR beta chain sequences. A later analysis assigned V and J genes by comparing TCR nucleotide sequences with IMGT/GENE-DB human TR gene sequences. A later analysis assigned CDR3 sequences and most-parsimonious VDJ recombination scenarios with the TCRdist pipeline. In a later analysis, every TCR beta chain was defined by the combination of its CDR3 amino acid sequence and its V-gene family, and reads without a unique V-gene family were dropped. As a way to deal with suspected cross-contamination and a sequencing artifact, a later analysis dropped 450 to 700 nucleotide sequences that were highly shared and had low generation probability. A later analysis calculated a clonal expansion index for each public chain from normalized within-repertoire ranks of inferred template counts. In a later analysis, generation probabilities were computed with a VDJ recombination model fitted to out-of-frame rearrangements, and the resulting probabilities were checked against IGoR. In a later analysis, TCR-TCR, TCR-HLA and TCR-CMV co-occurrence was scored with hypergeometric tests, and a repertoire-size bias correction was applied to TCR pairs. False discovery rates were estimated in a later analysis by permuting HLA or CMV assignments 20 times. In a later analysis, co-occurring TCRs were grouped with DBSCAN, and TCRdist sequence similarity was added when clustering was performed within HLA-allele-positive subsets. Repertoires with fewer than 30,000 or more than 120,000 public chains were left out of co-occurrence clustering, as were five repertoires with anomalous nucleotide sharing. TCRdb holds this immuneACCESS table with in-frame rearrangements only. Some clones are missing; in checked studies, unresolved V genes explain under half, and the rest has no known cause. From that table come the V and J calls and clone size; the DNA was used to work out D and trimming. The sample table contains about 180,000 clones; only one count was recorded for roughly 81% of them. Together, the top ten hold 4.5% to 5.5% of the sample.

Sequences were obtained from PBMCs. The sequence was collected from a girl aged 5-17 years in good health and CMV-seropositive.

The nucleotide sequence reads as follows: TGTGCCAGCAGCGTGAGGACAGACAACACCGGGGAGCTGTTTTTT. Its protein reads: CASSVRTDNTGELFF. The receptor chain draws on TRBV9 and TRBJ2-2, with TRBD1 tentatively as D gene (6 bases match). V sheds 2 bases and J sheds 2 bases, leaving 10 bases between their ends. CDR1 is given as SGDLS and CDR2 as YYNGEE, both from the germline V gene. From the cysteine through the phenylalanine, the CDR3 covers 15 amino acids. The only DNA kept is the CDR3, 45 bases in frame from the first base.